Reported below is one TCR beta chain. This clone appeared many times. This clone's antigen is unknown. No base quality information exists; no much larger clone differs at one position. This entry belongs to a study of T cells after posttransplantation cyclophosphamide listed by TCRdb under 2016. As for the study more broadly: T cell repertoire reconstitution was tracked by TRB sequencing after myeloablative bone marrow transplantation in which posttransplantation cyclophosphamide was used as GVHD prophylaxis. Antigen receptor sequencing covered samples from about 40 PTCy-treated patients and 16 of their related bone marrow donors. TRA and TRB clonality were tightly correlated in several samples, so subsequent TCR analyses focused on TRB only. Blood from every one of the 30 to 35 PTCy patients who had 1-year posttransplant specimens underwent TRB sequencing. TRB sequencing was also done on up to about 3 additional blood samples from 2 to 5.2 years after transplant in 3 patients, and on pretransplant blood from a handful of patients. Public TRB sequences were checked against a database of over 3,500 sequences associated with responses to pathogens, tumor antigens, self-antigens and alloantigens.

Overall results and qualifications from the work: Across the 45 to 55 patients, TRB clonality was highly associated with recipient CMV seropositivity and CMV reactivation, and diversity with PTCy was similar to that in the CNI/methotrexate controls. The TRB repertoires of T cells infiltrating skin or the GI tract showed only limited overlap with the TRB repertoires found in blood. Donor-recipient similarity was low at 1-2 months but rose over the first year, and later blood repertoires were often dominated by donor CD8+ memory clones.

Taken from cysteine to phenylalanine, the CDR3 has 14 residues. Only the CDR3 portion is preserved as DNA: 42 bases, with reading frame beginning at the first base. V loses 9 bases at its end and J loses 8 bases; junction bases beyond the gene matches: 14. CDR1 is given as MDHEN and CDR2 as SYDVKM, both from the germline V gene. Related bone marrow donors provided peripheral blood samples on the day of marrow donation. Mononuclear cells from peripheral blood and bone marrow were separated by Ficoll-Hypaque density centrifugation and then cryopreserved. TRB sequencing used genomic DNA with the immunoSEQ assay at survey resolution or the hsTCRB kit. In the original analysis: The immunoSEQ software was used for initial read processing, and the LymphoSeq R package was used for repertoire analyses. Clonality was computed as 1 minus normalized Shannon entropy, and a Gini coefficient was also calculated for each TRB dataset. Phenotypes of unsorted samples were inferred by mapping TRB sequences from sorted subsets of the recipient or donor onto unsorted samples of the same recipient. TCRdb re-hosts the immuneACCESS table, in-frame sequences only. Its copies lack some clones; in the studies checked, an unresolved V gene accounts for under half of them, and the cause for the rest is not known. For V, J and clone size, that table is used; D and trimming come from the DNA. This sample is represented by about 40,000 clones, with no singletons among them. The top ten clones comprise about 4.2% of the sample.

The rearrangement combines TRBV28 with TRBJ1-2, with TRBD1 identical over 8 junction bases. Sequenced: PBMCs. The clonotype was recovered from a woman aged 45-60 years in good health and a related stem cell transplant donor. The CDR3 reads CASIDRGPLYGYTF. The DNA reads as follows: TGTGCCAGTATTGACAGGGGACCGCTCTACGGCTACACCTTC.